These 10 T cell receptor beta chains were sequenced from one sample in a study of shared clonotypes between healthy human individuals. Generated by immunoSEQ multiplex PCR, the TCRdb table keeps only in-frame clones and is missing some. Of fewer than 600,000 clones in the sample, roughly four fifths are singletons; the top ten hold 12%. Sequencing was performed on PBMCs. These receptors came from a woman in her 40s in good health. Some clones in this sample may be carry-over from other donors' samples.

J is TRBJ2-7 and V is TRBV7-6; 12 nucleotides agree with TRBD1. Germline trimming cut 3 bases from V and 2 bases from J; bases unmatched to any gene: 8. The CDR3 is 17 residues long. Germline V lookup: CDR1 SGHVS, CDR2 FNYEAQ. CDR3 DNA sequence: TGTGCCAGCAGCTTGGGGACAGGGGGCCGCATTACCTACGAGCAGTACTTC. Translated: CASSLGTGGRITYEQYF.

J is TRBJ2-7 and V is TRBV27, with TRBD2 matching over 12 bases. The CDR3 has 17 amino acids. Losses at the gene ends were 5 bases for V and 5 bases for J; bases not matched to a gene: 13. CDR1 MNHEY and CDR2 SMNVEV come from the germline V gene (reference sequence). The CDR3: CASSPQTSGSRVHEQYF. The CDR3 region has the DNA TGTGCCAGCAGTCCCCAGACTAGCGGGAGTAGAGTTCACGAGCAGTACTTC.

V and J are TRBV19 and TRBJ2-2; 8 bases are shared with TRBD2. CDR1 is LNHDA and CDR2 is SQIVND in the germline V gene (reference sequence). Trimming removed 6 bases from V and 7 bases from J; junction bases left unmatched: 13. This CDR3 has 16 residues. CDR3 nucleotides: TGTGCCAGTAGCGATCGCACGGGAGGGCATAACGGGGAGCTGTTTTTT. This translates into CASSDRTGGHNGELFF.

The DNA for the CDR3 is TGTGCCAGCAGCGTAGATCCAGATACCCCTAGGGAGCAGTACTTC. This encodes CASSVDPDTPREQYF. The chain recombines TRBV9 with TRBJ2-7; D gene unclear. From germline, CDR1 is SGDLS and CDR2 YYNGEE. Trimming left V 0 bases short and J 7 bases short, with 17 bases between. The CDR3 is 15 residues long.

The CDR3 DNA follows: TGCGCCAGCAGTTTCCCGGGACAGGGGGATGAGCAGTACTTC. This sequence encodes CASSFPGQGDEQYF. The V call is TRBV5-1, the J call TRBJ2-7, with 11 bases identical to TRBD1. V lost 5 bases to trimming and J lost 7 bases; unmatched junction nucleotides: 8. Looked up from germline, CDR1 is SGHRS and CDR2 is YFSETQ. The CDR3 runs 14 residues.

The chain carries TRBV28 and TRBJ2-7, with unresolved D. Germline CDR1 reads MDHEN; CDR2 reads SYDVKM. V was trimmed by 3 bases and J by 0 bases, leaving 12 bases between them. This CDR3 spans 15 amino acids. The CDR3 reads CASSLGSAGSYEQYF. DNA for the CDR3: TGTGCCAGCAGTTTGGGTTCCGCAGGCTCCTACGAGCAGTACTTC. The whole variable domain, remainder taken from reference TRBV28 and TRBJ2-7, is DVKVTQSSRYLVKRTGEKVFLECVQDMDHENMFWYRQDPGLGLRLIYFSYDVKMKEKGDIPEGYSVSREKKERFSLILESASTNQTSMYLCASSLGSAGSYEQYFGPGTRLTVT.

The rearrangement joins TRBV18 to TRBJ1-3; D is possibly TRBD1 (5 bases). CDR1 is KGHSH and CDR2 is LQKENI in the germline V gene. The CDR3 is 15 residues long. V lost 3 bases and J lost 6, with 15 bases in between. CDR3: CASSPPGRVENTIYF. The CDR3 coding sequence is TGTGCCAGCTCACCTCCGGGACGGGTGGAAAACACCATATATTTT.

This rearrangement joins TRBV5-1 to TRBJ2-1, with 7 bases matching TRBD2. V was pared by 4 bases and J by 0 bases, with 7 bases of the junction left unmatched. The CDR3 totals 16 residues. The V gene's germline CDR1 is SGHRS and CDR2 YFSETQ. The CDR3 protein is CASSEEGGSSYNEQFF. The DNA for the CDR3 is TGCGCCAGCAGCGAGGAAGGCGGGAGCTCCTACAATGAGCAGTTCTTC.

On this clone itself: Within the sample, other DNA sequences also encode this same CDR3. The V gene is TRBV10-2, the J gene TRBJ2-1; 8 positions agree with TRBD2. The J segment lost 3 bases and the V segment lost 6 bases, leaving 1 base of the junction unmatched. The CDR3 totals 13 residues. Germline CDR1 reads WSHSY; CDR2 reads SAAADI. As DNA, the CDR3 is TGCGCCAGCAGAACTAGCGGCTACAATGAGCAGTTCTTC. It translates to CASRTSGYNEQFF.

CDR3 in amino acids: CSVEDVGGGSPDTQYF. The DNA for the CDR3 is TGCAGCGTTGAAGATGTTGGGGGCGGGAGTCCCGATACGCAGTATTTT. The rearrangement joins TRBV29-1 to TRBJ2-3; weak D call: TRBD2 (7 bases). The CDR3 totals 16 residues. V was cut by 0 bases and J by 6 bases, with 19 bases left in between. The germline gives CDR1 SQVTM, CDR2 ANQGSEA.